This TCR beta chain was captured in a study of OX40 agonist ivuxolimab in advanced cancers. Findings and limits, study-wide: Relative to CD4+, CD8+ T cells held more expanded clones on average. No determination was made of the antigen specificity of the expanded peripheral T cells.

The CDR3 covers 12 residues. V lost 4 bases and J lost 6, with 7 bases in between. Germline CDR1 reads MDHEN; CDR2 reads SYDVKM. Here immunoSEQ multiplex PCR was the method, and the copy in TCRdb shows in-frame clones only, minus some. This sample has fewer than 90,000 clones, with 89% found just once. In this sample, this clone turned up a few times. Its antigen is unknown. Sequenced material: CD4+ or CD8+ T cells sorted from blood, taken in a trial of the OX40 agonist ivuxolimab. The clonotype was recovered from an adult with an advanced solid tumor such as melanoma, head and neck, liver or kidney cancer. This chain connects TRBV28 to TRBJ1-5, with D unresolved. The CDR3 region has the DNA TGTGCCAGCAGTTCCTCGGTTCAGCCCCAGCATTTT. Translating gives CASSSSVQPQHF.